The 20 T cell receptor beta chains given below trace back to one sample, sequenced in a study of blood T cells in healthy people across ages. A second PCR of 7 to 11 cycles used a sample-barcoded 5' primer and a J-beta primer mix. TCRdb re-called the 5' RACE reads through MiXCR, storing one row per CDR3 protein. The table has some 880,000 distinct CDR3 sequences, about 36% seen once. Sequencing input: blood. These receptors came from a man between 18 and 35 years old in good health.

This chain joins TRBV6-5 and TRBJ2-3; 11 nucleotides align to TRBD2. This CDR3 has 14 amino acids. Trimming at V came to 6 bases and at J to 10 bases, leaving 9 bases not matched to a gene. Germline values: CDR1 MNHEY, CDR2 SVGAGI. The CDR3 protein is CASSPGLAAVAQYF. Here the CDR3 DNA reads TGTGCCAGCAGCCCGGGACTAGCGGCAGTAGCGCAGTATTTT.

The chain links TRBV10-3 to TRBJ2-5; no definite D call. The better agreement between TRBJ2-7 and the DNA end casts doubt on the J call. The CDR3 extends over 13 amino acids. Germline CDR1 reads ENHRY; CDR2 reads SYGVKD. The chain's CDR3 is CAISALRAYEQYF. CDR3 bases: TGTGCCATCAGTGCACTTAGGGCCTACGAGCAGTACTTC.

The chain's CDR3 is CSARDLGGGVYEQYF. As DNA, the CDR3 is TGCAGTGCTAGAGATCTTGGGGGAGGGGTATACGAGCAGTACTTC. The chain couples TRBV20-1 to TRBJ2-5; 7 bases are a match to TRBD2. The J call may be in error: the DNA end matches TRBJ2-7 better. The CDR3 totals 15 residues. Germline lookup yields CDR1 DFQATT and CDR2 SNEGSKA (reference sequence).

The rearrangement links TRBV11-2 to TRBJ2-2, with D unclear. This CDR3 comprises 14 residues. Trimming cost V 2 bases and J 2 bases, with 6 bases left between them. In germline, CDR1 is SGHAT, CDR2 FQNNGV. CDR3 coding DNA: TGTGCCAGCAGCTTACAACAAAACACCGGGGAGCTGTTTTTT. This sequence encodes CASSLQQNTGELFF.

This clonotype was found a few times. The J gene is TRBJ2-3, the V gene TRBV5-1; a possible D gene is TRBD1 (6 bases). The CDR3 length is 16 residues. V was trimmed by 4 bases and J by 2 bases, leaving 17 bases between them. The germline V gene has CDR1 SGHRS and CDR2 YFSETQ. The CDR3 DNA sequence: TGCGCCAGCAGCCTACATGGACAGCTAATCACAGATACGCAGTATTTT. This encodes CASSLHGQLITDTQYF.

A note on this clonotype: The junction and the germline gene differ at one end; a read error may be behind it. The chain carries TRBV6-1 and TRBJ2-4; possible D gene TRBD1, 6 bases. Germline CDR1 reads MNHNS; CDR2 reads SASEGT. This CDR3 is built from 16 residues. CDR3 sequence (DNA): TGTGCCAGCAGTGAAGCGCTTGGCCCCGGTCGGGACATTCTGTACTTC. Encoded protein: CASSEALGPGRDILYF.

V gene TRBV6-2 or TRBV6-3 combines with J gene TRBJ2-5; a weak D match, TRBD2 (6 bases). The CDR3 is made up of 16 amino acids. V shed 11 bases and J shed 2 bases, with 24 bases lying between them. Germline loops: CDR1 MNHEY, CDR2 SVGEGT. The CDR3 DNA reads TGTGCCGGCACAATCCCCCGGCTAGGAGGGCAAGAGACCCAGTACTTC. Protein product: CAGTIPRLGGQETQYF.

The genes are TRBV5-1 and TRBJ2-7; unclear D gene. The germline gives CDR1 SGHRS, CDR2 YFSETQ. The V end lost 3 bases, the J end lost 3 bases, and 16 bases lay between the germline ends. The CDR3 consists of 15 residues. The CDR3 coding sequence is TGCGCCAGCAGCTGGGCCGGCAGCCGGAACTACGAGCAGTACTTC. Its protein is CASSWAGSRNYEQYF.

Details on this clonotype: With a much larger clone just one base away, this may be a read error. J is TRBJ2-3 and V is TRBV5-6, with a weak D call TRBD1 (5 bases). The germline gives CDR1 SGHDT, CDR2 YYEEEE. This CDR3 is built from 14 residues. V gave up 4 bases and J gave up 2 bases, with 11 bases separating them. The CDR3 spells CASSPDRATDTQYF. CDR3 DNA sequence: TGTGCCAGCAGCCCAGACAGAGCCACAGATACGCAGTATTTT. The full variable domain, completed using reference TRBV5-6 and TRBJ2-3, is DAGVTQSPTHLIKTRGQQVTLRCSPKSGHDTVSWYQQALGQGPQFIFQYYEEEERQRGNFPDRFSGHQFPNYSSELNVNALLLGDSALYLCASSPDRATDTQYFGPGTRLTVL.

A few counts support this clonotype. This chain uses TRBV27 with TRBJ1-2, with 8 bases matching TRBD1. V trimming: 3 bases; J trimming: 5 bases; junction bases outside the gene matches: 8. The CDR3 has 15 amino acids. Germline V lookup: CDR1 MNHEY, CDR2 SMNVEV (reference sequence). The CDR3 DNA follows: TGTGCCAGCAGTTTGACAGGGGTAGGGGTTTATGGCTACACCTTC. Protein sequence: CASSLTGVGVYGYTF.

The chain couples TRBV7-9 to TRBJ1-5; the match to TRBD1 covers 8 bases. V lost 2 bases, J lost 4 bases, and 10 bases stayed unmatched. Germline CDR1 reads SEHNR; CDR2 reads FQNEAQ (reference sequence). The CDR3 has 17 residues. CDR3 amino acids: CASSLLGPRQGNQPQHF. DNA for the CDR3: TGTGCCAGCAGCTTATTAGGCCCCCGACAGGGGAATCAGCCCCAGCATTTT.

This clonotype was counted between two and nine times. The chain carries TRBV7-2 and TRBJ1-1, with TRBD1 identical over 8 bases. The CDR3 covers 16 residues. Germline CDR1 SGHTA, CDR2 FQGNSA. V lost 1 base to trimming and J lost 5 bases; unmatched junction nucleotides: 9. The CDR3 region is CASSLVGTGGRTEAFF. For the CDR3, the DNA is TGTGCCAGCAGCTTAGTGGGTACAGGGGGTAGGACTGAAGCTTTCTTT.

This clonotype was detected ten times or more. The V and J genes are TRBV29-1 and TRBJ2-3, with TRBD2 matching over 8 bases. Germline V gene sequence: CDR1 SQVTM, CDR2 ANQGSEA. The CDR3 runs 13 residues. The ends lost 3 bases at V and 6 bases at J; junction bases unmatched: 5. The CDR3 reads CSVDRAGGDTQYF. DNA of the CDR3: TGCAGCGTTGATCGCGCGGGGGGCGATACGCAGTATTTT.

This CDR3 reads CSARDSGLVAPEQFF. CDR3 bases: TGCAGTGCTAGAGATAGCGGACTAGTTGCCCCTGAGCAGTTCTTC. The chain has TRBV20-1 and TRBJ2-1; 7 positions agree with TRBD2. Germline V gene data show CDR1 as DFQATT and CDR2 as SNEGSKA (reference sequence). V dropped 0 bases and J dropped 9; count of bases not matched to a gene: 11. There are 15 residues in the CDR3.

This clonotype was seen only a few times. This rearrangement joins TRBV7-8 to TRBJ2-3, with TRBD2 matching 7 bases. CDR3 length equals 15 residues. CDR1 SGHVS and CDR2 FQNEAQ come from the germline V gene. V shed 5 bases, J shed 2 bases, and the junction held 7 bases outside the gene matches. This CDR3 reads CASSRLTSPTDTQYF. CDR3 coding DNA: TGTGCCAGCAGCCGATTGACTAGCCCCACAGATACGCAGTATTTT.

This clonotype was seen once. In DNA form, the CDR3 reads TGTGCCAGCAGCTTAGCGCCCCCTAGCGGGGGGGCAAATACGCAGTATTTT. This translates into CASSLAPPSGGANTQYF. The chain is built from TRBV7-2 and TRBJ2-3; TRBD2 aligns across 12 bases. CDR1 and CDR2 (germline): SGHTA, FQGNSA. CDR3 length equals 17 residues. After removal of 0 bases from V and 7 bases from J, the junction contained 8 bases not matched to a gene.

The chain recombines TRBV24-1 with TRBJ2-1; 9 bases map to TRBD1. This CDR3 is built from 15 residues. Germline CDR1 is KGHDR and CDR2 is SFDVKD. Trimming cost V 2 bases and J 5 bases; bases outside gene matches: 3. Here the CDR3 reads CATSDYRGPNNEQFF. In DNA form, the CDR3 reads TGTGCCACCAGTGATTACAGGGGGCCCAACAATGAGCAGTTCTTC.

CDR3 nucleotides: TGCAGTGCTTTTGACAGGGTACATCAGCCCCAGCATTTT. The encoded protein is CSAFDRVHQPQHF. The V call is TRBV20-1, the J call TRBJ1-5, with 7 bases lining up with TRBD1. CDR1 is DFQATT and CDR2 is SNEGSKA in the germline V gene (reference sequence). The CDR3 loop spans 13 amino acids. Trimming at V came to 5 bases and at J to 5 bases, leaving 6 bases not matched to a gene.

This clonotype was detected a few times. V gene TRBV3-1 combines with J gene TRBJ1-1; perhaps TRBD1 as D (5 bases). The germline V and J ends were trimmed by 4 bases and 4 bases, with 19 bases remaining between them. The length of the CDR3 is 16 residues. CDR1 is LGHDT, CDR2 YNNKEL, per germline (reference sequence). CDR3 sequence reads: CASSRPGGGETTEAFF. Here the CDR3 DNA reads TGTGCCAGCAGCCGCCCCGGTGGGGGGGAGACCACTGAAGCTTTCTTT.

This clonotype was observed many times. The rearrangement uses TRBV10-3 and TRBJ1-4; D ambiguous. The CDR3 totals 12 residues. CDR1 and CDR2 from the germline V gene are ENHRY and SYGVKD. The V gene lost 0 bases and the J gene lost 6 bases, with 2 bases spanning the gap. CDR3 bases: TGTGCCATCAGTGAGTCGGATGAAAAACTGTTTTTT. It specifies CAISESDEKLFF.